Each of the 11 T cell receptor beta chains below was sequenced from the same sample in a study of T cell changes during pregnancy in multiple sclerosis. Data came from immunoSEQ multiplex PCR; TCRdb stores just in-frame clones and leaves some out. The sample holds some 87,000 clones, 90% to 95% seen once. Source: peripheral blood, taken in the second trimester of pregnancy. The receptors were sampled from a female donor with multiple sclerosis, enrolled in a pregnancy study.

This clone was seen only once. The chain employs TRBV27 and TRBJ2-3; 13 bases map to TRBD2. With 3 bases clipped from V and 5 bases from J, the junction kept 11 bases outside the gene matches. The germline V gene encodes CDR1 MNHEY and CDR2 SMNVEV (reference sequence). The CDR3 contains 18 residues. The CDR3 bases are TGTGCCAGCAGTTTCCTAGGACTAGCGGGAGAGTCACAAGATACGCAGTATTTT. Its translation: CASSFLGLAGESQDTQYF.

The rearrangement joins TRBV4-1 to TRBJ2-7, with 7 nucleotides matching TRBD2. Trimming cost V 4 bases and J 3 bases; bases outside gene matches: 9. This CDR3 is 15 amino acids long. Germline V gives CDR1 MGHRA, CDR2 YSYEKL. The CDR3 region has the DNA TGCGCCAGCAGCCGCACGGGAGGAACAGTCTACGAGCAGTACTTC. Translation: CASSRTGGTVYEQYF.

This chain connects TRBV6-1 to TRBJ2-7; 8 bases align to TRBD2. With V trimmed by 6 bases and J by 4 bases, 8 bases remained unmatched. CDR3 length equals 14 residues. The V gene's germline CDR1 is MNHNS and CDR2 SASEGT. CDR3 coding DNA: TGTGCCAGCAGCCTACTAGCGGCTGTTTACGAGCAGTACTTC. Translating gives CASSLLAAVYEQYF.

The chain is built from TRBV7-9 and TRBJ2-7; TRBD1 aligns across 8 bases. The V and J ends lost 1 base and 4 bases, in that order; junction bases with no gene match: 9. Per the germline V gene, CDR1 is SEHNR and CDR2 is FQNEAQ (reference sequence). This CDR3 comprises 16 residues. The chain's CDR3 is CASSLVLGTGGYEQYF. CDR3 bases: TGTGCCAGCAGCTTAGTTCTCGGGACAGGTGGTTACGAGCAGTACTTC.

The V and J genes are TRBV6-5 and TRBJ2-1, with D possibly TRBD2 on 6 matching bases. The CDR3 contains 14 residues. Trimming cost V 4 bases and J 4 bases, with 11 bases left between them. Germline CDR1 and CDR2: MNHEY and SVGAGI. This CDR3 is CASSLREGYNEQFF. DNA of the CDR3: TGTGCCAGCAGTTTGCGGGAAGGTTACAATGAGCAGTTCTTC.

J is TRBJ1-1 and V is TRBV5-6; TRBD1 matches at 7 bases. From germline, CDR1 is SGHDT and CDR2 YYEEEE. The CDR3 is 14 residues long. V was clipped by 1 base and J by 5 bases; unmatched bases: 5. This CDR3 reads CASSLLSGGTEAFF. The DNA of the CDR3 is TGTGCCAGCAGCTTGTTGTCAGGGGGTACTGAAGCTTTCTTT.

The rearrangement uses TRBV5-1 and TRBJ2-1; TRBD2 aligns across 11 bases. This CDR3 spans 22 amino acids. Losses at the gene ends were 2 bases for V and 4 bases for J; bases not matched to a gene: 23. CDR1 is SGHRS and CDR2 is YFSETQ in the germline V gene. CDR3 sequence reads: CASSFGLAGTPIHTNLYNEQFF. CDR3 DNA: TGCGCCAGCAGCTTCGGACTAGCGGGTACACCTATCCACACCAATCTATACAATGAGCAGTTCTTC.

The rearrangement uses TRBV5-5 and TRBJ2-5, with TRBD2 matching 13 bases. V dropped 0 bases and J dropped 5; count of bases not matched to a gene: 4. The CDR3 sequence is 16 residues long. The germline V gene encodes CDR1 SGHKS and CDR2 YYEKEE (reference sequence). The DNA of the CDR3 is TGTGCCAGCAGCTTGGAACTAGCGGGAGGGCCCGAGACCCAGTACTTC. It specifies CASSLELAGGPETQYF.

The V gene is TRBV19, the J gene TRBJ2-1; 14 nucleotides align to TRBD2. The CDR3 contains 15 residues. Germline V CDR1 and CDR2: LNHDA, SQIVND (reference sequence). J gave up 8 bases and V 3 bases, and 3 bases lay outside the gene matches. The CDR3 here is CASSIGTSGSYEQFF. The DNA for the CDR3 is TGTGCCAGTAGTATCGGGACTAGCGGGAGCTATGAGCAGTTCTTC.

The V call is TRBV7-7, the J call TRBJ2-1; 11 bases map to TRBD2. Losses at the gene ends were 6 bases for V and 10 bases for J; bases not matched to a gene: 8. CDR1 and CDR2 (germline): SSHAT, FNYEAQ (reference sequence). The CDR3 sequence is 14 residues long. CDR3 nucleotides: TGTGCCAGCAGTACTAGCGGGGGTCTCGGGGAGCAGTTCTTC. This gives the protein CASSTSGGLGEQFF.

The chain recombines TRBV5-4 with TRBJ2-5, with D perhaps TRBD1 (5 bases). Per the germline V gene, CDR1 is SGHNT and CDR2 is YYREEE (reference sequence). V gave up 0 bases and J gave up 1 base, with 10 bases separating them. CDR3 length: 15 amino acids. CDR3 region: CASSLVAGRQETQYF. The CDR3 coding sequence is TGTGCCAGCAGCTTGGTTGCAGGGCGCCAAGAGACCCAGTACTTC.